These 28 T cell receptor beta chains were all obtained from the same sample, sequenced in a study of response to subunit inactivated influenza vaccine. TCRdb reprocessed the RT-PCR reads with MiXCR, giving one entry per CDR3 protein. In the table there are roughly 650,000 distinct CDR3 sequences, more than 15% of which are singletons. The sample here was PBMCs from blood, taken about 13 days after vaccination. These receptors all stem from a man aged 50 or older who received an inactivated influenza vaccine.

This clonotype was observed a handful of times. The CDR3 loop is CASSQDLRGTGGYTF. The CDR3 bases are TGCGCCAGCAGCCAAGATTTAAGAGGGACGGGGGGCTACACCTTC. The chain recombines TRBV4-3 with TRBJ1-2; TRBD1 might be the D (5 bases). Germline CDR1 and CDR2: LGHNA and YSLEER. The CDR3 is 15 amino acids. The germline V and J ends were trimmed by 0 bases and 8 bases, with 16 bases remaining between them.

This clonotype was observed a handful of times. This rearrangement joins TRBV20-1 to TRBJ2-7; D is possibly TRBD1 or TRBD2 (6 bases each). The germline gives CDR1 DFQATT, CDR2 SNEGSKA (reference sequence). Deletions cut 0 bases from V and 3 bases from J, with 12 bases between. The CDR3 has 14 residues. The chain's CDR3 is CSARDRRGSYEQYF. DNA for the CDR3: TGCAGTGCTAGAGATAGGAGGGGGAGCTACGAGCAGTACTTC.

This clonotype was observed at least ten times. The CDR3: CASSPGTGVSTDTQYF. CDR3 sequence (DNA): TGTGCCAGCAGCCCAGGGACGGGCGTTAGCACAGATACGCAGTATTTT. This chain joins TRBV7-3 and TRBJ2-3; the D call may be TRBD1 or TRBD2 (5 bases each). From germline, CDR1 is SGHTA and CDR2 FQGTGA. V lost 5 bases and J 0 bases, leaving 15 bases between the germline ends. The CDR3 covers 16 residues.

The chain couples TRBV28 to TRBJ1-6; 9 positions agree with TRBD1. The CDR3 extends over 15 amino acids. Germline V gene lookup returns CDR1 MDHEN and CDR2 SYDVKM. J gave up 8 bases and V 10 bases, and 12 bases lay outside the gene matches. CDR3 coding DNA: TGTGCCATTCCAAACACACAGGGGGCTGATTCACCCCTCCACTTT. Its protein is CAIPNTQGADSPLHF.

This clonotype appeared many times. This CDR3 reads CASSQAASQPYEQYF. The CDR3 DNA is TGTGCCAGCAGCCAAGCAGCCTCCCAGCCCTACGAGCAGTACTTC. The chain is built from TRBV4-2 and TRBJ2-7; no clear D gene. CDR3 length: 15 residues. Germline V gene sequence: CDR1 LGHNA, CDR2 YNFKEQ. V was clipped by 1 base and J by 2 bases, with 12 bases between them.

The V gene is TRBV29-1, the J gene TRBJ2-7, with D perhaps TRBD1 (5 bases). Germline CDR1 reads SQVTM; CDR2 reads ANQGSEA. The CDR3 loop spans 11 amino acids. V was trimmed by 6 bases and J by 3 bases, leaving 9 bases between them. CDR3 DNA sequence: TGCAGCGTCCGAAGGGGCTACGAGCAGTACTTC. It codes for CSVRRGYEQYF.

This chain joins TRBV12-3 or TRBV12-4 and TRBJ2-2; 7 bases line up with TRBD1. This CDR3 has 15 amino acids. The V and J ends lost 7 bases and 4 bases, in that order; junction bases with no gene match: 9. The CDR3 coding sequence is TGTGCCAGCAAAAGAGACAGGGCGTTCACCGGGGAGCTGTTTTTT. It encodes CASKRDRAFTGELFF.

The gene calls are TRBV20-1 and TRBJ2-1, with 8 positions matching TRBD2. Germline CDR1 and CDR2: DFQATT and SNEGSKA (reference sequence). The CDR3 has 14 amino acids. After removal of 3 bases from V and 6 bases from J, the junction contained 7 bases not matched to a gene. CDR3: CSARKTGGLNEQFF. The CDR3 DNA follows: TGCAGTGCTAGGAAAACGGGGGGGCTCAATGAGCAGTTCTTC.

This chain connects TRBV5-1 to TRBJ1-2; D not certain. Germline CDR1 reads SGHRS; CDR2 reads YFSETQ. Trimming pared 4 bases from V and 4 bases from J, leaving 14 bases between. This CDR3 is 14 amino acids long. This CDR3 is CASSNDPGFYGYTF. The CDR3 coding sequence is TGCGCCAGCAGCAACGACCCAGGATTCTATGGCTACACCTTC.

This clonotype was seen only a few times. The J gene is TRBJ2-5, the V gene TRBV28; D may be TRBD2 (5 bases). This CDR3 region has 13 residues. The V and J ends lost 2 bases and 6 bases respectively, with 10 bases between them. The germline V gene has CDR1 MDHEN and CDR2 SYDVKM. The CDR3 here is CASSLVASKTQYF. The DNA of the CDR3 is TGTGCCAGCAGTTTAGTGGCTAGCAAGACCCAGTACTTC.

The rearrangement links TRBV3-1 to TRBJ1-2; TRBD1 might be the D (6 bases). This CDR3 spans 14 amino acids. The V end lost 6 bases, the J end lost 5 bases, and 16 bases lay between the germline ends. The germline V gene encodes CDR1 LGHDT and CDR2 YNNKEL (reference sequence). The CDR3 nucleotides are TGTGCCAGCAGACCCTACAGGGATCATTATGGCTACACCTTC. This gives the protein CASRPYRDHYGYTF.

This clonotype has just a few counts. The rearrangement uses TRBV20-1 and TRBJ2-3; D might be TRBD2 (6 bases). From germline, CDR1 is DFQATT and CDR2 SNEGSKA (reference sequence). CDR3 length: 13 amino acids. The germline V and J ends were trimmed by 4 bases and 5 bases, with 13 bases remaining between them. The CDR3 sequence: CSAIEPGGDTQYF. The CDR3 DNA is TGCAGTGCTATTGAACCCGGGGGAGATACGCAGTATTTT.

Concerning this clonotype itself: Mismatch with germline at one junction end may stem from a read error. This sequence joins TRBV7-2 and TRBJ2-2, with TRBD2 matching over 9 bases. Looked up from germline, CDR1 is SGHTA and CDR2 is FQGNSA. The CDR3 runs 17 residues. CDR3 DNA: TGTGCCAGCACCTTACCCCTGCGGGAGGGCTCAACCGGGGAGCTGTTTTTT. It codes for CASTLPLREGSTGELFF.

Note on this clonotype: One junction end does not reproduce the germline sequence, and a read error may be involved. This chain connects TRBV4-1 to TRBJ2-5; maybe TRBD1 (5 bases). The germline gives CDR1 MGHRA, CDR2 YSYEKL. The CDR3 extends over 14 amino acids. CDR3 DNA: TGCGGCAGCAGCCAAGAAGGGGTCCTCGAGACCCAGTACTTC. Amino acid sequence: CGSSQEGVLETQYF.

This clonotype has more than one count but fewer than ten. The genes are TRBV5-1 and TRBJ1-3, with D unclear. V dropped 1 base and J dropped 4 bases, with 9 bases sitting between them. The CDR3 totals 14 residues. Germline CDR1 SGHRS, CDR2 YFSETQ. The CDR3 nucleotides read TGCGCCAGCAGCTTGTCCAGGTCGGGAAACACCATATATTTT. Translated: CASSLSRSGNTIYF.

The gene calls are TRBV12-3 or TRBV12-4 and TRBJ1-5; 8 bases map to TRBD1. With V trimmed by 2 bases and J by 1 base, 4 bases remained unmatched. CDR3 length: 16 residues. The CDR3 DNA reads TGTGCCAGCAGTTTAAGCAGGGGGCGAAGCAATCAGCCCCAGCATTTT. As protein: CASSLSRGRSNQPQHF.

The chain has TRBV12-3 or TRBV12-4 and TRBJ1-2; perhaps TRBD1 as D (6 bases). The CDR3 covers 13 residues. The ends were cut back, 7 bases at V and 8 bases at J, with 17 bases in the middle. CDR3 protein: CASTNPGALGYTF. CDR3 sequence (DNA): TGTGCCAGCACAAACCCAGGGGCACTAGGCTACACCTTC.

The chain carries TRBV7-2 and TRBJ1-1; maybe TRBD1 (5 bases). CDR1 is SGHTA, CDR2 FQGNSA, per germline. The CDR3 extends over 13 amino acids. V was clipped by 5 bases and J by 3 bases, with 10 bases between them. CDR3 nucleotide sequence: TGTGCCAGCAGCACGGACACTTACACTGAAGCTTTCTTT. It codes for CASSTDTYTEAFF.

The sample holds a few counts of this clonotype. J is TRBJ2-7 and V is TRBV7-9, with 10 bases that match TRBD2. The CDR3 runs to 16 residues. The V gene's germline CDR1 is SEHNR and CDR2 FQNEAQ (reference sequence). Trimming removed 1 base from V and 4 bases from J; junction bases left unmatched: 7. CDR3 DNA sequence: TGTGCCAGCAGCTTAGGGCTAGCGGGAGCAATTTACGAGCAGTACTTC. Protein product: CASSLGLAGAIYEQYF.

This clonotype showed up just a few times. The V and J genes are TRBV7-9 and TRBJ1-3; D is unclear. The CDR3 covers 15 residues. CDR1 and CDR2 (germline): SEHNR, FQNEAQ (reference sequence). V lost 2 bases, J lost 2 bases, and 10 bases lay in between. The CDR3 region is CASSLSSQAGNTIYF. The CDR3 DNA reads TGTGCCAGCAGCTTATCGAGTCAAGCTGGAAACACCATATATTTT.

This clonotype was picked up a small number of times. V and J are TRBV7-8 and TRBJ1-1, with D perhaps TRBD1 (5 bases). The CDR3 is 15 amino acids. Germline assignment: CDR1 SGHVS and CDR2 FQNEAQ. V dropped 5 bases and J dropped 2 bases, with 15 bases sitting between them. The DNA for the CDR3 is TGTGCCAGCAGCCCGCCGGGACCTAGCAACACTGAAGCTTTCTTT. This encodes CASSPPGPSNTEAFF.

This chain uses TRBV5-1 with TRBJ2-7; D unclear. Germline V gene lookup returns CDR1 SGHRS and CDR2 YFSETQ. V gave up 0 bases and J gave up 2 bases, with 9 bases separating them. CDR3 length: 14 amino acids. The CDR3 coding sequence is TGCGCCAGCAGCTTGGAAAACGGTCCCTACGAGCAGTACTTC. Its translation is CASSLENGPYEQYF.

This clonotype came up a few times. This chain joins TRBV5-1 and TRBJ1-1; 10 nucleotides match TRBD1. J lost 0 bases, V lost 0 bases, and 8 bases had no gene match. Germline V gene data show CDR1 as SGHRS and CDR2 as YFSETQ. This CDR3 has 18 residues. The CDR3 DNA follows: TGCGCCAGCAGCTTGGGGGGACAGGGGATCTTGATGAACACTGAAGCTTTCTTT. Protein product: CASSLGGQGILMNTEAFF.

This clonotype showed up just a few times. V gene TRBV28 combines with J gene TRBJ1-5, with D possibly matching TRBD1 (5 bases). Deletions cut 7 bases from V and 2 bases from J, with 18 bases between. The CDR3 is made up of 16 amino acids. CDR1 is MDHEN, CDR2 SYDVKM, per germline. The CDR3 here is CASTPPGGVGNQPQHF. The CDR3 coding sequence is TGTGCCAGCACCCCACCCGGAGGGGTGGGCAATCAGCCCCAGCATTTT.

The chain combines TRBV7-2 with TRBJ1-1; a possible D gene is TRBD1 (5 bases). CDR1 and CDR2 (germline): SGHTA, FQGNSA. The V end lost 0 bases, the J end lost 1 base, and 9 bases lay between the germline ends. The CDR3 loop spans 15 amino acids. The CDR3 here is CASSLAGTSNTEAFF. The CDR3 region has the DNA TGTGCCAGCAGCTTAGCTGGGACTTCGAACACTGAAGCTTTCTTT.

This clonotype was detected ten times or more. The rearrangement joins TRBV7-9 to TRBJ1-1; 8 positions match TRBD1. J was trimmed by 4 bases and V by 9 bases; bases with no gene match: 7. Germline CDR1 is SEHNR and CDR2 is FQNEAQ (reference sequence). This CDR3 has 13 amino acids. CDR3 DNA sequence: TGTGCCAGTCGCTCGACAGGGGTCACTGAAGCTTTCTTT. Protein sequence: CASRSTGVTEAFF.

This chain connects TRBV29-1 to TRBJ2-7, with D tentatively TRBD1 or TRBD2 (5 bases each). This CDR3 region has 12 residues. Germline V lookup: CDR1 SQVTM, CDR2 ANQGSEA. V lost 7 bases and J lost 0, with 10 bases in between. CDR3 protein: CSGGRNSYEQYF. For the CDR3, the DNA is TGCAGCGGGGGACGAAACTCCTACGAGCAGTACTTC.

V gene TRBV10-3 combines with J gene TRBJ2-2; a weak D match, TRBD2 (5 bases). The CDR3 consists of 16 residues. The V gene's germline CDR1 is ENHRY and CDR2 SYGVKD. V was shortened by 4 bases and J by 2 bases, with 14 bases between the two germline ends. The CDR3 DNA is TGTGCCATCAGTGGTCGGGCAGGAGGTAACACCGGGGAGCTGTTTTTT. It encodes CAISGRAGGNTGELFF.